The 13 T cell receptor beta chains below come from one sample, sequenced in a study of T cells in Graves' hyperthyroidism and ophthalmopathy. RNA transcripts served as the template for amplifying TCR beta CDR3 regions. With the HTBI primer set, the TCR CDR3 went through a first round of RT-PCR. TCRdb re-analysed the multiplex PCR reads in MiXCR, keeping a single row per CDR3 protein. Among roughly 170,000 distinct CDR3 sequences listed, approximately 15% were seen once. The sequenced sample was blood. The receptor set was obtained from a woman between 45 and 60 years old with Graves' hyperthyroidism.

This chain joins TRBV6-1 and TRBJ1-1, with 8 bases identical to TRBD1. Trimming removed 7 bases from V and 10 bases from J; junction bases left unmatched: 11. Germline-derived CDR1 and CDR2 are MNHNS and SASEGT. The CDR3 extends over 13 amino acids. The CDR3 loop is CASNKQGVLIAFF. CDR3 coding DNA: TGTGCCAGCAATAAACAGGGGGTTCTAATAGCTTTCTTT.

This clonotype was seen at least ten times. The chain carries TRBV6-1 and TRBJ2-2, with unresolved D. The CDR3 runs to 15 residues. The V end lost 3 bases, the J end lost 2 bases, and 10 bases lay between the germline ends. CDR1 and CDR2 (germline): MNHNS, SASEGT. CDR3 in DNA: TGTGCCAGCAGTGATCAATCACTTAACACCGGGGAGCTGTTTTTT. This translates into CASSDQSLNTGELFF.

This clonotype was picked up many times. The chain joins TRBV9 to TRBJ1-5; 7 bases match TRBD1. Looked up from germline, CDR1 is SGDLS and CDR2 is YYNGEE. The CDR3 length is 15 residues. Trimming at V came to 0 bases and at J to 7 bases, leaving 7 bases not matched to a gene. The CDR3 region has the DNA TGTGCCAGCAGCGTAGGCGCGACAGGGAGCCAGCCCCAGCATTTT. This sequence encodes CASSVGATGSQPQHF.

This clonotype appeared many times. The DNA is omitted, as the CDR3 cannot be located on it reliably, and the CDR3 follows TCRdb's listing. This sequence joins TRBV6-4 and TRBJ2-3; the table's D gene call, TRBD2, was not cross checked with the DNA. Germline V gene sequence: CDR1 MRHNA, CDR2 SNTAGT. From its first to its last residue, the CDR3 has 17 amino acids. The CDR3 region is CASSTSVGGGGTDTQYF.

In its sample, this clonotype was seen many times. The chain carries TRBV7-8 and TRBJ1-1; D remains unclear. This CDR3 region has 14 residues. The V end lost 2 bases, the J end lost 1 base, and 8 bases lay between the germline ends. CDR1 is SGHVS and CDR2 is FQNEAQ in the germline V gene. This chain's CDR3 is CASSLIRTNTEAFF. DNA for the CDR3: TGTGCCAGCAGCTTAATCCGGACGAACACTGAAGCTTTCTTT.

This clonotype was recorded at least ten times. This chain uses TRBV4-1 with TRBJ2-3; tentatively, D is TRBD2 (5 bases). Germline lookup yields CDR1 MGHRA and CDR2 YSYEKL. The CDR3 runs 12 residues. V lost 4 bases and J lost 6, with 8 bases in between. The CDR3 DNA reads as TGCGCCAGCAGCCCTAGAGGGGATACGCAGTATTTT. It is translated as CASSPRGDTQYF.

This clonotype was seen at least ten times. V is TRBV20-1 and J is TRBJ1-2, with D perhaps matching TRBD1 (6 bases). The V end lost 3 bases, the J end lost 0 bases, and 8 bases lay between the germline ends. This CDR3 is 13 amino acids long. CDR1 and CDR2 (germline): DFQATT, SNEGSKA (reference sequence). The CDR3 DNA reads TGCAGTGCTAGTGGACAGACTAACTATGGCTACACCTTC. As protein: CSASGQTNYGYTF.

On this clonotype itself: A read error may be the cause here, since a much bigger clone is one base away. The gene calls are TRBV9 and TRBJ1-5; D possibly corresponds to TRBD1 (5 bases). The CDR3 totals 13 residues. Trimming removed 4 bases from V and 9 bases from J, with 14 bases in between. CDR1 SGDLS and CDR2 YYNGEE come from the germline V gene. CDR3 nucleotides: TGTGCCAGCAGCACGGGGGGAAAGGGGCCCCAGCATTTT. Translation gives CASSTGGKGPQHF.

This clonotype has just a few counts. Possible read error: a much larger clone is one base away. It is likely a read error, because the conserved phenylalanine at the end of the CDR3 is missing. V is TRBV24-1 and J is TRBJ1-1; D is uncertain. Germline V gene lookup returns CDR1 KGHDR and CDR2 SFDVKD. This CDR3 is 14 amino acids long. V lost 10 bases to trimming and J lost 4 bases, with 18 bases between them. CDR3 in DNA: TGTGCCACGAGCGTAGGAGGCTGGGGCACTGAAGCTTTCCTT. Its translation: CATSVGGWGTEAFL.

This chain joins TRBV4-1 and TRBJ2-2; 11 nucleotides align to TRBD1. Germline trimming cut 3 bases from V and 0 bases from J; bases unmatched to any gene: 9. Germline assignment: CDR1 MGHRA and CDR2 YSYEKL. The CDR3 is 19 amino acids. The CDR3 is CASSHRMTGQGANTGELFF. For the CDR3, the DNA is TGCGCCAGCAGCCACAGAATGACGGGACAGGGGGCGAACACCGGGGAGCTGTTTTTT.

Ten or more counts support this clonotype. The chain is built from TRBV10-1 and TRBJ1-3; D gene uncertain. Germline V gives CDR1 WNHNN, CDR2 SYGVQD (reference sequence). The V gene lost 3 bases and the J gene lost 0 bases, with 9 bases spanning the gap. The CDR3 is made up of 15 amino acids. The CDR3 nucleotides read TGCGCCAGCAGTGAAGGCTCGAACTCTGGAAACACCATATATTTT. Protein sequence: CASSEGSNSGNTIYF.

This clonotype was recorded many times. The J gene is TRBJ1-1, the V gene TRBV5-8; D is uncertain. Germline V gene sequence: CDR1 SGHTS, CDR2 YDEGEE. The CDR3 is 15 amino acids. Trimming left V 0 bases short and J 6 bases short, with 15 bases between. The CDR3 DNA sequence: TGTGCCAGCAGCTTGGTGGGGTCGTATCCGCCTGAAGCTTTCTTT. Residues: CASSLVGSYPPEAFF.

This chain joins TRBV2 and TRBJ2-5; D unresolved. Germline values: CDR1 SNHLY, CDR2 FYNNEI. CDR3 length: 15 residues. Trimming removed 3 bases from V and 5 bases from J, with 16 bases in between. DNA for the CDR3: TGTGCCAGCAGTGATATAACCGCCGGTATCGAGACCCAGTACTTC. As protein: CASSDITAGIETQYF. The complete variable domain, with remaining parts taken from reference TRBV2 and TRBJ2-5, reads EPEVTQTPSHQVTQMGQEVILRCVPISNHLYFYWYRQILGQKVEFLVSFYNNEISEKSEIFDDQFSVERPDGSNFTLKIRSTKLEDSAMYFCASSDITAGIETQYFGPGTRLLVL.